Below are 3 T cell receptor beta chains sequenced from a single sample in a study of shared T cell receptors in the human thymus. Sequencing was performed with immunoSEQ multiplex PCR; in TCRdb, only in-frame clones are kept and a portion is missing. The table shows 540,000 or so clones, with 78% occurring only once. This sample was also put to use in a study of human thymus T cells.

The source material was thymocytes. The source is a boy in the first two years of life with a congenital heart defect.

This clone has more than one count but fewer than ten. The chain has TRBV7-2 and TRBJ2-4, with unresolved D. Germline assignment: CDR1 SGHTA and CDR2 FQGNSA. CDR3 length equals 15 residues. Trimming cost V 5 bases and J 1 base, with 12 bases left between them. The CDR3 loop reads CASSRWVGAKNIQYF. In nucleotides, the CDR3 is TGTGCCAGCAGCCGGTGGGTCGGGGCCAAAAACATTCAGTACTTC.

The V and J genes are TRBV10-3 and TRBJ2-7; the D is unclear. Germline V lookup: CDR1 ENHRY, CDR2 SYGVKD. Trimming pared 11 bases from V and 3 bases from J, leaving 17 bases between. The CDR3 sequence is 13 residues long. The CDR3 here is CAFNPGRLYEQYF. The CDR3 DNA is TGTGCCTTCAACCCGGGTCGCCTCTACGAGCAGTACTTC.

V and J are TRBV30 and TRBJ2-1; 15 bases are a match to TRBD2. V trimming: 0 bases; J trimming: 8 bases; junction bases outside the gene matches: 17. The length of the CDR3 is 20 residues. CDR1 is GTSNPN, CDR2 SVGIG, per germline (reference sequence). The CDR3, as DNA: TGTGCCTGGAGTGTACGTTCGGCGAGGACTAGCGGGAGGGTAGCCGATGAGCAGTTCTTC. Amino acid sequence: CAWSVRSARTSGRVADEQFF. The full variable domain, in which reference TRBV30 and TRBJ2-1 provide the parts outside the CDR3, is SQTIHQWPATLVQPVGSPLSLECTVEGTSNPNLYWYRQAAGRGLQLLFYSVGIGQISSEVPQNLSASRPQDRQFILSSKKLLLSDSGFYLCAWSVRSARTSGRVADEQFFGPGTRLTVL.